This T cell receptor (beta chain) originates from a study of regulatory T cells in long-lasting Graves disease. Per the germline V gene, CDR1 is SGHTA and CDR2 is FQGNSA. The germline V and J ends were trimmed by 2 bases and 8 bases, with 10 bases remaining between them. This CDR3 spans 13 amino acids. The sample holds a few counts of this clonotype. Time point here: newly diagnosed GD, antithyroid drugs for less than 3 months. RNA from PBMCs was the source of the TCR library. Relying on iRepertoire HTBI primers and Arm-PCR of CDR3 regions, the team built TCR beta libraries. MiXCR, applied by TCRdb to the multiplex PCR reads, yields one record per CDR3 protein. The data hold a few hundred thousand distinct CDR3 sequences, with approximately 12% observed a single time. This sample was shared with a second study, whose subject was T cells in Graves' hyperthyroidism and ophthalmopathy.

This clonotype originated in a young woman with Graves disease. This chain links TRBV7-2 with TRBJ2-1; the D call may be TRBD1 or TRBD2 (5 bases each). The specimen comprised peripheral blood mononuclear cells (PBMCs), sampled at new diagnosis, from a patient treated with antithyroid drugs. CDR3 bases: TGTGCCAGCAGCTTACGAGGGGCGGATGAGCAGTTCTTC. Translating it yields CASSLRGADEQFF. Full variable domain (missing parts from reference TRBV7-2 and TRBJ2-1): GAGVSQSPSNKVTEKGKDVELRCDPISGHTALYWYRQSLGQGLEFLIYFQGNSAPDKSGLPSDRFSAERTGGSVSTLTIQRTQQEDSAVYLCASSLRGADEQFFGPGTRLTVL.